The rows below give T cell receptor beta chains drawn from one sample of a study of control samples from healthy donors and cancer patients. TCRdb keeps only in-frame clones here, not all; method: immunoSEQ multiplex PCR. The table has some 150,000 clones, 94% seen once; the top ten hold 12% to 15%. What was sequenced was PBMCs. These TCRs come from a man aged 60-69 years with colorectal cancer. The CDR3 runs from the conserved cysteine through the conserved F or W. Clone size, where shown, is once, few, many, or a class for clones that have expanded.

few | TRBJ2-2 | TRBV18 | CASSPRGGGYGTGELFF
- | TRBJ1-5 | TRBV7-6 | CASSAGSNQPQHF
- | TRBJ1-1 | TRBV12-5 | CASGLSSGTVTEAFF
- | TRBJ1-1 | TRBV10-3 | CAISEEGQMNTEAFF
once | TRBJ2-2 | TRBV3-1/TRBV3-2 | CASSISTRRTNTGELFF
- | TRBJ2-3 | TRBV7-9 | CASSTQGTTDTQYF
- | TRBJ2-5 | TRBV7-2 | CASSRNVRGTQYF
once | TRBJ2-7 | TRBV7-2 | CASSLGQGGAYEQYF
- | TRBJ2-7 | TRBV11-2 | CASSLDNTVPPYEQYF
- | TRBJ2-2 | TRBV5-5 | CATEGTPGGTGELFF
once | TRBJ2-2 | TRBV28 | CASSSGQNTGELFF
- | TRBJ2-7 | TRBV6-6 | CASSWYQATYEQYF
- | TRBJ1-5 | TRBV5-6 | CASSLGASNQPQHF
- | TRBJ1-5 | TRBV18 | CASSPGTGRVQPQHF
- | TRBJ1-1 | TRBV5-1 | CASSLNGLNTEAFF
- | TRBJ2-7 | TRBV12-3/TRBV12-4 | CASSSGTSYEQYF
- | TRBJ2-7 | TRBV12-3/TRBV12-4 | CASKRTRIGEQYF